This T cell receptor beta chain was identified during a study of technical replicates of blood from a handful of donors. The CDR3 covers 14 residues. Germline assignment: CDR1 SGHAT and CDR2 FQNNGV. V lost 5 bases and J 2 bases, leaving 10 bases between the germline ends. Libraries were prepared by immunoSEQ multiplex PCR; TCRdb keeps only in-frame clonotypes and omits some of them. The data hold roughly 59,000 clones, with around 85% observed a single time. This clone was detected once. The V gene is TRBV11-2, the J gene TRBJ1-5, with unresolved D. The receptor's source is a human donor in good health. Some clones in this sample may be carry-over from other donors' samples. The sequenced material came from PBMCs. The CDR3 bases are TGTGCCAGCAGCCGTGACGGGGGCAATCAGCCCCAGCATTTT. Translating gives CASSRDGGNQPQHF.